The rows below give T cell receptor beta chains drawn from one sample of a study of blood T cells in healthy people across ages. MiXCR, applied by TCRdb to the 5' RACE reads, yields one record per CDR3 protein. The sample has approximately 780,000 distinct CDR3 sequences, around 25% seen once; the top ten hold about 3%. This sample also belongs to another study, concerning T cells of mothers and their children.

The material sequenced was blood. These receptor sequences come from a boy aged 5 to 17 in good health. Both conserved end residues are part of each CDR3. The order of the fields is V gene, J gene, clone size, D gene, CDR3 protein, CDR3 DNA. A D gene is named only where the DNA matches it firmly. Part of the rows lack a size; the others show once, few, many or a class for expanded clones.

V gene: TRBV7-9; J gene: TRBJ1-1; clone size: few; D gene: .; CDR3 protein: CASSLDPLQYTEAFF; CDR3 DNA: TGTGCCAGCAGCTTAGATCCCCTTCAGTACACTGAAGCTTTCTTT
V gene: TRBV30; J gene: TRBJ2-2; clone size: .; D gene: .; CDR3 protein: CAWSTQPNTGELFF; CDR3 DNA: TGTGCCTGGAGTACACAGCCGAACACCGGGGAGCTGTTTTTT
V gene: TRBV12-3/TRBV12-4; J gene: TRBJ1-5; clone size: few; D gene: .; CDR3 protein: CASSLASGSGQPQHF; CDR3 DNA: TGTGCCAGCAGTTTAGCGTCGGGGAGCGGTCAGCCCCAGCATTTT
V gene: TRBV29-1; J gene: TRBJ2-5; clone size: few; D gene: .; CDR3 protein: CSAGLRYQETQYF; CDR3 DNA: TGCAGCGCGGGACTCCGGTACCAAGAGACCCAGTACTTC
V gene: TRBV3-1; J gene: TRBJ2-2; clone size: .; D gene: .; CDR3 protein: CASSQGSTLNTGELFF; CDR3 DNA: TGTGCCAGCAGCCAAGGGTCGACACTGAACACCGGGGAGCTGTTTTTT
V gene: TRBV18; J gene: TRBJ2-2; clone size: .; D gene: .; CDR3 protein: CASSPLRDSTTGELFF; CDR3 DNA: TGTGCCAGCTCACCGCTCCGGGACTCCACCACCGGGGAGCTGTTTTTT
V gene: TRBV20-1; J gene: TRBJ2-1; clone size: .; D gene: .; CDR3 protein: CSAREPGFGRYNEQFF; CDR3 DNA: TGCAGTGCTAGAGAACCAGGGTTTGGGAGATACAATGAGCAGTTCTTC
V gene: TRBV7-9; J gene: TRBJ2-7; clone size: .; D gene: .; CDR3 protein: CASSSTRGYEQYF; CDR3 DNA: TGTGCCAGCAGCTCAACCCGTGGCTACGAGCAGTACTTC
V gene: TRBV12-3/TRBV12-4; J gene: TRBJ1-5; clone size: many; D gene: TRBD1; CDR3 protein: CASSLSGGDQPQHF; CDR3 DNA: TGTGCCAGCAGTTTATCAGGGGGGGATCAGCCCCAGCATTTT
V gene: TRBV23-1; J gene: TRBJ1-1; clone size: .; D gene: .; CDR3 protein: CASSQSKGLNTEAFF; CDR3 DNA: TGCGCCAGCAGTCAATCCAAGGGGTTGAACACTGAAGCTTTCTTT
V gene: TRBV27; J gene: TRBJ1-6; clone size: few; D gene: .; CDR3 protein: CASSLAFLGPLHF; CDR3 DNA: TGTGCCAGCAGTTTAGCCTTCTTGGGTCCCCTCCACTTT
V gene: TRBV5-1; J gene: TRBJ2-7; clone size: .; D gene: TRBD2; CDR3 protein: CASSPGTSGGRSYEQYF; CDR3 DNA: TGCGCCAGCAGCCCCGGGACTAGCGGGGGCCGTTCCTACGAGCAGTACTTC
V gene: TRBV5-1; J gene: TRBJ2-7; clone size: .; D gene: .; CDR3 protein: CASSVRTGPTYEQYF; CDR3 DNA: TGCGCCAGCAGCGTACGCACAGGGCCAACCTACGAGCAGTACTTC
V gene: TRBV2; J gene: TRBJ2-2; clone size: few; D gene: TRBD2; CDR3 protein: CASSRLAGAPRDTGELFF; CDR3 DNA: TGTGCCAGCAGTCGACTAGCGGGGGCCCCGCGTGACACCGGGGAGCTGTTTTTT
V gene: TRBV5-1; J gene: TRBJ1-1; clone size: few; D gene: .; CDR3 protein: CASSLGTSPEAFF; CDR3 DNA: TGCGCCAGCAGCTTAGGGACCTCCCCTGAAGCTTTCTTT
V gene: TRBV2; J gene: TRBJ2-5; clone size: .; D gene: .; CDR3 protein: CASSVRQFQETQYF; CDR3 DNA: TGTGCCAGCAGTGTTAGACAGTTCCAAGAGACCCAGTACTTC
V gene: TRBV27; J gene: TRBJ2-1; clone size: .; D gene: .; CDR3 protein: CASSLKGESYNEQFF; CDR3 DNA: TGTGCCAGCAGTTTGAAGGGCGAATCCTACAATGAGCAGTTCTTC
V gene: TRBV12-3/TRBV12-4; J gene: TRBJ2-5; clone size: .; D gene: .; CDR3 protein: CASSSSGVAETQYF; CDR3 DNA: TGTGCCAGCAGTTCGTCAGGGGTTGCAGAGACCCAGTACTTC
V gene: TRBV5-6; J gene: TRBJ2-5; clone size: few; D gene: .; CDR3 protein: CASSPRRAVLLETQYF; CDR3 DNA: TGTGCCAGCAGCCCCCGTCGGGCGGTTCTTTTAGAGACCCAGTACTTC
V gene: TRBV7-9; J gene: TRBJ2-3; clone size: few; D gene: .; CDR3 protein: CASSNSGYRTDTQYF; CDR3 DNA: TGTGCCAGCAGCAATAGCGGCTACCGCACAGATACGCAGTATTTT
V gene: TRBV2; J gene: TRBJ2-4; clone size: .; D gene: TRBD2; CDR3 protein: CASSEEVAGGLGNIQYF; CDR3 DNA: TGTGCCAGCAGTGAAGAGGTAGCGGGGGGGCTGGGAAACATTCAGTACTTC
V gene: TRBV27; J gene: TRBJ1-4; clone size: few; D gene: TRBD1; CDR3 protein: CASSLPGQSRKLFF; CDR3 DNA: TGTGCCAGCAGTTTACCGGGACAGTCCCGAAAACTGTTTTTT